The 22 T cell receptor beta chains listed next were all sequenced from one sample in a study of blood T cell repertoires in COVID-19. Generated by immunoSEQ multiplex PCR, the TCRdb table keeps only in-frame clones and is missing some. The table has a few hundred thousand clones, 80% to 90% seen once; the top ten hold more than 9.5%. The sequencing input was peripheral blood. These receptors originate from a woman aged 70-85 years with acute or convalescent COVID-19.

Regarding this clone: This specimen includes other DNA sequences encoding the same CDR3. The rearrangement links TRBV18 to TRBJ1-4; a weak D match, TRBD1 (5 bases). Deletions cut 3 bases from V and 7 bases from J, with 9 bases between. There are 13 residues in the CDR3. Germline V CDR1 and CDR2: KGHSH, LQKENI. The CDR3 nucleotides read TGTGCCAGCTCACCGGGGCTTACTGAAAAACTGTTTTTT. As protein: CASSPGLTEKLFF.

The rearrangement joins TRBV24-1 to TRBJ1-1; TRBD1 matches 12 bases. This CDR3 region has 17 residues. Per the germline V gene, CDR1 is KGHDR and CDR2 is SFDVKD. V lost 3 bases, J lost 1 base, and 5 bases stayed unmatched. CDR3 in DNA: TGTGCCACCAGTGATGGGACAGGGGGCTCGGAGAACACTGAAGCTTTCTTT. Amino acid sequence: CATSDGTGGSENTEAFF.

This chain links TRBV29-1 with TRBJ1-2; TRBD1 aligns across 9 bases. Germline CDR1 SQVTM, CDR2 ANQGSEA. This CDR3 has 14 amino acids. Losses at the gene ends were 7 bases for V and 4 bases for J; bases not matched to a gene: 10. CDR3 DNA sequence: TGCAGCGCGACCCCTGGACAGGGGAGCTATGGCTACACCTTC. Translating gives CSATPGQGSYGYTF.

The count of this clone is one. J is TRBJ2-3 and V is TRBV30; TRBD1 matches at 8 bases. The trim removed 3 bases at V and 1 base at J, leaving 3 bases unmatched. CDR3 size: 14 residues. Germline V gene sequence: CDR1 GTSNPN, CDR2 SVGIG (reference sequence). CDR3: CAWSPTGGTDTQYF. The DNA of the CDR3 is TGTGCCTGGAGCCCGACAGGGGGCACAGATACGCAGTATTTT.

The chain couples TRBV6-1 to TRBJ2-1; TRBD2 aligns across 10 bases. Germline trimming cut 4 bases from V and 1 base from J; bases unmatched to any gene: 4. Germline CDR1 is MNHNS and CDR2 is SASEGT. The CDR3 spans 16 residues. DNA for the CDR3: TGTGCCAGCAGTGGTTCTAGCGGGGGTTCCTACAATGAGCAGTTCTTC. Its protein is CASSGSSGGSYNEQFF.

The chain has TRBV19 and TRBJ1-1, with D uncertain. Germline CDR1 and CDR2: LNHDA and SQIVND (reference sequence). The CDR3 is 14 amino acids. V was trimmed by 7 bases and J by 1 base, leaving 13 bases between them. The DNA for the CDR3 is TGTGCCAGTACCGTAGCTACGGAGAACACTGAAGCTTTCTTT. Its translation is CASTVATENTEAFF.

The CDR3 nucleotides are TGTGCCAGCAGCCATGGGGGCCGTCAGCCCCAGCATTTT. This gives the protein CASSHGGRQPQHF. The chain combines TRBV3-1 (or the pseudogene TRBV3-2) with TRBJ1-5; TRBD1 is a possible D gene (6 bases). V was cut by 3 bases and J by 6 bases, with 9 bases left in between. This CDR3 spans 13 amino acids. Germline V CDR1 and CDR2: LGHDT, YNNKEL (reference sequence).

This clone was seen a handful of times. The chain is built from TRBV30 and TRBJ1-6; D perhaps matches TRBD1 (6 bases). The V gene lost 2 bases and the J gene lost 9 bases, with 11 bases spanning the gap. CDR3 length: 13 residues. Per the germline V gene, CDR1 is GTSNPN and CDR2 is SVGIG (reference sequence). The CDR3: CAWSRGGRSPLHF. For the CDR3, the DNA is TGTGCCTGGAGTCGAGGGGGACGTTCACCCCTCCACTTT.

This sequence joins TRBV2 and TRBJ1-1; 7 bases are a match to TRBD1. V shed 5 bases and J 5 bases; nucleotides not matched to a gene: 8. CDR1 SNHLY and CDR2 FYNNEI come from the germline V gene. This CDR3 has 14 residues. Here the CDR3 reads CASSRQGISTEAFF. In nucleotides, the CDR3 is TGTGCCAGCAGTAGACAGGGTATAAGTACTGAAGCTTTCTTT.

V and J are TRBV2 and TRBJ1-4; 8 nucleotides line up with TRBD1. The germline CDR1 and CDR2 sequences are SNHLY and FYNNEI. V shed 3 bases and J 7 bases; nucleotides not matched to a gene: 1. The CDR3 has 13 amino acids. CDR3 amino acids: CASSDTGGEKLFF. In nucleotides, the CDR3 is TGTGCCAGCAGTGACACAGGGGGTGAAAAACTGTTTTTT. Using reference TRBV2 and TRBJ1-4 for the parts outside the CDR3, the full variable domain is EPEVTQTPSHQVTQMGQEVILRCVPISNHLYFYWYRQILGQKVEFLVSFYNNEISEKSEIFDDQFSVERPDGSNFTLKIRSTKLEDSAMYFCASSDTGGEKLFFGSGTQLSVL.

This chain links TRBV7-2 with TRBJ2-3, with TRBD2 identical over 10 bases. The CDR3 length is 16 residues. Looked up from germline, CDR1 is SGHTA and CDR2 is FQGNSA. V shed 3 bases, J shed 6 bases, and the junction held 9 bases outside the gene matches. As DNA, the CDR3 is TGTGCCAGCAGCTTGGGGGCTAGCGGGGGTATGGATACGCAGTATTTT. Translating it yields CASSLGASGGMDTQYF.

The chain recombines TRBV5-8 with TRBJ1-4; 7 bases match TRBD1. Trimming at V came to 3 bases and at J to 4 bases, leaving 6 bases not matched to a gene. CDR1 and CDR2 (germline): SGHTS, YDEGEE. This CDR3 is 15 amino acids long. In DNA, the CDR3 is TGTGCCAGCAGCTCCAGGACAGGACATAATGAAAAACTGTTTTTT. It specifies CASSSRTGHNEKLFF.

The rearrangement joins TRBV4-1 to TRBJ1-2; a weak D match, TRBD1 (6 bases). Trimming removed 1 base from V and 4 bases from J, with 16 bases in between. Germline assignment: CDR1 MGHRA and CDR2 YSYEKL. This CDR3 comprises 16 residues. CDR3 in amino acids: CASSQAGVAFSYGYTF. CDR3 nucleotide sequence: TGCGCCAGCAGCCAAGCAGGGGTGGCATTCAGCTATGGCTACACCTTC.

This chain joins TRBV5-6 and TRBJ1-2; 8 nucleotides line up with TRBD1. The junction had 2 bases not matched to a gene; V was cut back by 0 bases and J by 4 bases. The germline gives CDR1 SGHDT, CDR2 YYEEEE. CDR3 length: 14 residues. CDR3: CASSLGRGPYGYTF. In DNA, the CDR3 is TGTGCCAGCAGCTTGGGCAGGGGGCCCTATGGCTACACCTTC.

This rearrangement joins TRBV7-3 to TRBJ1-1; D is uncertain. The CDR3 contains 14 residues. Germline CDR1 reads SGHTA; CDR2 reads FQGTGA. The V end lost 2 bases, the J end lost 1 base, and 8 bases lay between the germline ends. The CDR3 is CASSLLGWNTEAFF. The CDR3 region has the DNA TGTGCCAGCAGCTTACTCGGTTGGAACACTGAAGCTTTCTTT. Full variable domain (missing parts from reference TRBV7-3 and TRBJ1-1): GAGVSQTPSNKVTEKGKYVELRCDPISGHTALYWYRQSLGQGPEFLIYFQGTGAADDSGLPNDRFFAVRPEGSVSTLKIQRTERGDSAVYLCASSLLGWNTEAFFGQGTRLTVV.

The chain couples TRBV5-1 to TRBJ2-7; TRBD2 might be the D (6 bases). The V and J ends lost 1 base and 3 bases respectively, with 11 bases between them. CDR3 length: 14 residues. Germline-derived CDR1 and CDR2 are SGHRS and YFSETQ. CDR3 nucleotides: TGCGCCAGCAGCTTGACGGGAGACTACTACGAGCAGTACTTC. Translating gives CASSLTGDYYEQYF.

The rearrangement links TRBV5-5 to TRBJ2-3, with D possibly matching TRBD2 (6 bases). CDR3 length: 14 residues. Germline CDR1 SGHKS, CDR2 YYEKEE (reference sequence). Trimming took off 2 bases at V and 5 bases at J, with 12 bases between the two ends. CDR3 sequence (DNA): TGTGCCAGCAGCTTCCGGGCGGGGATAGATACGCAGTATTTT. This gives the protein CASSFRAGIDTQYF.

The rearrangement links TRBV2 to TRBJ2-7, with 12 bases matching TRBD2. The length of the CDR3 is 15 residues. Unmatched junction bases numbered 8, after V lost 4 bases and J lost 7 bases. Germline V gene data show CDR1 as SNHLY and CDR2 as FYNNEI. Here the CDR3 DNA reads TGTGCCAGCAGTGTGCGGGCTAGCGGGGGGGTTGAGCAGTACTTC. Protein sequence: CASSVRASGGVEQYF.

This chain uses TRBV21-1 with TRBJ2-4; the tabulated D call, TRBD1, remains unverified against the DNA. TRBV21-1 is marked as a pseudogene. The CDR3 covers 17 residues. The CDR3 DNA follows: TGTGCCAGCAGCAAAGGGGGCACAGGTCTAGCCAAAAACATTCAGTACTTC. This sequence encodes CASSKGGTGLAKNIQYF.

The V gene is TRBV10-3, the J gene TRBJ1-1; 7 bases fit TRBD1. CDR3 length: 13 residues. The germline gives CDR1 ENHRY, CDR2 SYGVKD. J was trimmed by 1 base and V by 9 bases; bases with no gene match: 5. CDR3 coding DNA: TGTGCCATAACGGGACAGCCGAACACTGAAGCTTTCTTT. Its translation: CAITGQPNTEAFF.

This clone was seen a few times. Other DNA sequences in the sample encode the same CDR3. The CDR3 DNA follows: TGCGCCAGCAGCCTTACAGCAACTAATGAAAAACTGTTTTTT. It encodes CASSLTATNEKLFF. This chain uses TRBV5-1 with TRBJ1-4; D unresolved. Looked up from germline, CDR1 is SGHRS and CDR2 is YFSETQ. The V end lost 4 bases, the J end lost 0 bases, and 7 bases lay between the germline ends. CDR3 length: 14 residues.

The V call is TRBV5-4, the J call TRBJ2-1; D may be TRBD2 (5 bases). Looked up from germline, CDR1 is SGHNT and CDR2 is YYREEE (reference sequence). V was cut by 4 bases and J by 2 bases, with 10 bases left in between. CDR3 length: 14 residues. CDR3 in amino acids: CASSQTSPYNEQFF. CDR3 DNA sequence: TGTGCCAGCAGCCAAACTAGTCCCTACAATGAGCAGTTCTTC.